This T cell receptor beta chain originates from a study of T cell responses to AZD1222 COVID-19 vaccine. Germline CDR1 SGHDT, CDR2 YYEEEE. This CDR3 region has 14 residues. V gave up 7 bases and J gave up 4 bases; unmatched junction bases: 7. Using immunoSEQ multiplex PCR, the repertoire was profiled, and TCRdb retains in-frame clones only, with some absent. The sample lists some 90,000 clones, around 85% occurring once. About this clone: The antigen remains undetermined.

Notes on the study in general: Nearly half of spike-specific TCRs reportedly target unmutated variant regions. Two AZD1222 doses significantly raised spike-specific TCR breadth and depth over controls.

The sample was peripheral blood, taken on day 0 of AZD1222 vaccination. This clonotype originated in an adult in good health. The rearrangement uses TRBV5-6 and TRBJ2-1, with 8 positions matching TRBD1. CDR3 coding DNA: TGTGCCAGCTTAAACCGGGACAGGTACAATGAGCAGTTCTTC. Residues: CASLNRDRYNEQFF.